This T cell receptor (beta chain) derives from a study of radiation and T cells in renal cell carcinoma. Regarding this clone: Its antigen is as yet unknown.

Time point here: blood 4 weeks post-SBRT, at nephrectomy. This sample's treatment: 15 Gy SBRT to primary tumor, nephrectomy 4 weeks later. Nephrectomy followed 15 Gy stereotactic body radiation by 4 weeks. The patient's renal cell carcinoma had clear cell pathology. TCRdb keeps only in-frame clones here, not all; method: immunoSEQ multiplex PCR. Counted here are just under 150,000 clones, about 88% occurring once; the ten biggest clones make up around a sixth. Trimming stripped 10 bases from V and 0 bases from J, with 6 bases between. This CDR3 has 11 residues. CDR1 is LGHNA, CDR2 YNFKEQ, per germline. Study-wide results and caveats: Pretreatment tumor biopsies were lacking, so baseline clonotypes are unknown.

V gene TRBV4-2 combines with J gene TRBJ1-1; D is uncertain. This sequence originates from a woman between 50 and 59 years old with renal cell carcinoma. This sample comprised blood, obtained from a patient whose treatment included radiotherapy and nephrectomy. In DNA form, the CDR3 reads TGTGCCACCCTTATGAACACTGAAGCTTTCTTT. This translates into CATLMNTEAFF.